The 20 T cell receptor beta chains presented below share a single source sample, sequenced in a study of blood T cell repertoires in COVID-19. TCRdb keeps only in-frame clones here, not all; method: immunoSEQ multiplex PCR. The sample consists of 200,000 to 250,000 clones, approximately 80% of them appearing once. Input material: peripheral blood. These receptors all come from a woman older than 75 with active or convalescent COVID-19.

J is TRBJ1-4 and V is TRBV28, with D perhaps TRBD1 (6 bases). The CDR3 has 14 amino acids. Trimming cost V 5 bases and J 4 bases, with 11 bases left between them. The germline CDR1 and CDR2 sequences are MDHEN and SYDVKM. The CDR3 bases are TGTGCCAGCAGTCTTGGACAGTTTAATGAAAAACTGTTTTTT. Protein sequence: CASSLGQFNEKLFF.

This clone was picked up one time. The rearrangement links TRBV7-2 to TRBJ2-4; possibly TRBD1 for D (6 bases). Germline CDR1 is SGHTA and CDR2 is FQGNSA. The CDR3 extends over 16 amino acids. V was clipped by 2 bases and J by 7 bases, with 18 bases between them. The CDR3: CASSLSSGRGVNIQYF. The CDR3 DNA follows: TGTGCCAGCAGCTTAAGCTCGGGCAGGGGTGTCAACATTCAGTACTTC.

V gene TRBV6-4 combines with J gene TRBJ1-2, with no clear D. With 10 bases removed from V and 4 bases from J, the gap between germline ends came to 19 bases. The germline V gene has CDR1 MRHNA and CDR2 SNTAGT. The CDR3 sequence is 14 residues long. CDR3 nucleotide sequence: TGTGCCACCTCTCCGATATGCAGGCTCTATGGCTACACCTTC. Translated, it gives CATSPICRLYGYTF.

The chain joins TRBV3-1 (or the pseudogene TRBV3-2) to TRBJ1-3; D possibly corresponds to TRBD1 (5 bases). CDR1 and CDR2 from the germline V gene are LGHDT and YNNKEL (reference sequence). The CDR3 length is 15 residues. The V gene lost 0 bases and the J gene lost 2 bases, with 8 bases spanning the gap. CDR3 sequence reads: CASSQDRVTGNTIYF. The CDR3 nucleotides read TGTGCCAGCAGCCAAGACAGGGTGACTGGAAACACCATATATTTT.

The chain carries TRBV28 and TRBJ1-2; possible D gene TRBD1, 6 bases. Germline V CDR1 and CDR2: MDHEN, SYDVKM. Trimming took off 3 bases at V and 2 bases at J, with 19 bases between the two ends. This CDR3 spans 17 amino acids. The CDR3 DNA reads TGTGCCAGCAGTTTTCCAGGGGTCCAATATTCAAACTATGGCTACACCTTC. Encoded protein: CASSFPGVQYSNYGYTF.

DNA of the CDR3: TGCGCCAGCAGCCCCCAAAAGAACACTGAAGCTTTCTTT. Its protein is CASSPQKNTEAFF. The chain joins TRBV5-1 to TRBJ1-1; no reliable D call. The ends were cut back, 4 bases at V and 1 base at J, with 8 bases in the middle. Germline assignment: CDR1 SGHRS and CDR2 YFSETQ. CDR3 length: 13 amino acids.

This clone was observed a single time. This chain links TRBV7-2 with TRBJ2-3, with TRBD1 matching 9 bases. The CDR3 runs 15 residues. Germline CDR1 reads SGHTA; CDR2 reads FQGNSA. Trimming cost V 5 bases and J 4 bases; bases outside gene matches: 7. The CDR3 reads CASSKGQGVADTQYF. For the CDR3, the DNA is TGTGCCAGCAGCAAGGGACAGGGTGTTGCAGATACGCAGTATTTT.

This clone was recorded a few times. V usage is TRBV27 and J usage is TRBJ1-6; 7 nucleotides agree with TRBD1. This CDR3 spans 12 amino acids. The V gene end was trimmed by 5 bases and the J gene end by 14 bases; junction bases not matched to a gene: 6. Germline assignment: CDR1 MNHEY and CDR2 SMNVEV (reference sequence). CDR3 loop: CASSRDSRTLHF. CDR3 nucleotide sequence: TGTGCCAGCAGTCGGGACAGCCGGACCCTCCACTTT.

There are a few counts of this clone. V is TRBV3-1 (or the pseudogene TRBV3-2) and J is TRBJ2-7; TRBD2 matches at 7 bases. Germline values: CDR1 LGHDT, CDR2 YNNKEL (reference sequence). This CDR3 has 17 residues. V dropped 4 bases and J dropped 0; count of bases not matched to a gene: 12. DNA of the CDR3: TGTGCCAGCAGCCGGTCGGGGGGTAAATCCAGCTCCTACGAGCAGTACTTC. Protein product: CASSRSGGKSSSYEQYF.

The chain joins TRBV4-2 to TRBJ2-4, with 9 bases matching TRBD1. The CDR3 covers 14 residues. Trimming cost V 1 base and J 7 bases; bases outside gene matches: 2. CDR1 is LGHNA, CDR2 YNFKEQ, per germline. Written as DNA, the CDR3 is TGTGCCAGCAGCCAAGTGGGACAGGGCAACATTCAGTACTTC. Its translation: CASSQVGQGNIQYF.

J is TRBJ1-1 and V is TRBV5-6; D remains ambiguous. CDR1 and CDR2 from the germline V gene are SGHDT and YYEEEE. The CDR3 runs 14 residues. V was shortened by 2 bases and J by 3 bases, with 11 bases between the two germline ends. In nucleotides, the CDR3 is TGTGCCAGCAGCTTTCAAGCCGCGCACACTGAAGCTTTCTTT. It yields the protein CASSFQAAHTEAFF.

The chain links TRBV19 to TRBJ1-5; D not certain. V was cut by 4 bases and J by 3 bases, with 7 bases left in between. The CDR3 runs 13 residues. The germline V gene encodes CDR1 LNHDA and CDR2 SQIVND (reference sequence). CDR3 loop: CASSTIDNQPQHF. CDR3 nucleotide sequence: TGTGCCAGTAGTACCATAGACAATCAGCCCCAGCATTTT.

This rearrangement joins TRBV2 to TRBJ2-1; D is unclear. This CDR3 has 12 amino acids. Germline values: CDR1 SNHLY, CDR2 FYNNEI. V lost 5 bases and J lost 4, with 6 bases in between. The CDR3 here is CASSLLYNEQFF. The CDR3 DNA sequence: TGTGCCAGCAGTCTCCTATACAATGAGCAGTTCTTC. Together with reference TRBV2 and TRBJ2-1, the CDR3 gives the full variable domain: EPEVTQTPSHQVTQMGQEVILRCVPISNHLYFYWYRQILGQKVEFLVSFYNNEISEKSEIFDDQFSVERPDGSNFTLKIRSTKLEDSAMYFCASSLLYNEQFFGPGTRLTVL.

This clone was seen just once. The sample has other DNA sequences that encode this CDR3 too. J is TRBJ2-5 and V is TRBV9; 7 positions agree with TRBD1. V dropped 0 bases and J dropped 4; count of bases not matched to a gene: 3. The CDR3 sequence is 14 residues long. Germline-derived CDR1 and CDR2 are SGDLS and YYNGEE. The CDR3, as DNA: TGTGCCAGCAGCGTAGGACAGGGTGCAGAGACCCAGTACTTC. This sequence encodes CASSVGQGAETQYF. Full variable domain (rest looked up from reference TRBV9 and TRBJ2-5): DSGVTQTPKHLITATGQRVTLRCSPRSGDLSVYWYQQSLDQGLQFLIQYYNGEERAKGNILERFSAQQFPDLHSELNLSSLELGDSALYFCASSVGQGAETQYFGPGTRLLVL.

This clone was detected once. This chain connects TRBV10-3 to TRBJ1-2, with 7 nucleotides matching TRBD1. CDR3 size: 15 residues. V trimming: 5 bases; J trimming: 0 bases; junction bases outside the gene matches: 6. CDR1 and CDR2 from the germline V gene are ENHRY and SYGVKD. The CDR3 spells CAISIRDRANYGYTF. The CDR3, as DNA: TGTGCCATCAGTATCCGGGACAGAGCTAACTATGGCTACACCTTC.

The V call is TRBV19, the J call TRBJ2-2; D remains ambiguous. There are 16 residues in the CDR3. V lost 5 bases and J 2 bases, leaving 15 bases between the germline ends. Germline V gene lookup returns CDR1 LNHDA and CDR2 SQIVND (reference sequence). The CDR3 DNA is TGTGCCAGTAGTTACGGTGGGCCACCCAACACCGGGGAGCTGTTTTTT. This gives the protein CASSYGGPPNTGELFF.

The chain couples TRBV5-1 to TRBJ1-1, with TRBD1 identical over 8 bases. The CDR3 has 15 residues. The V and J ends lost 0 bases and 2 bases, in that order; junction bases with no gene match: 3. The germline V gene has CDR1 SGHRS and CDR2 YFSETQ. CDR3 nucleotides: TGCGCCAGCAGCTTGGATCCAGGGGGCAACACTGAAGCTTTCTTT. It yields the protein CASSLDPGGNTEAFF.

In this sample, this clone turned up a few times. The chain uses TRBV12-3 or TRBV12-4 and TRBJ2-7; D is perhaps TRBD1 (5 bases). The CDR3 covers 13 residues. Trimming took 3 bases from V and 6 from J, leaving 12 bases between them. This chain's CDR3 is CASSLGREAEQYF. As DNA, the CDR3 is TGTGCCAGCAGTTTGGGCAGGGAAGCCGAGCAGTACTTC.

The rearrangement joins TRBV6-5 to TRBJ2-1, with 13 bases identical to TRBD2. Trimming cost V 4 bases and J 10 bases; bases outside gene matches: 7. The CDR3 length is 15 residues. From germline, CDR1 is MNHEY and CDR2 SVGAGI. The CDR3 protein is CASSSGTSGTLEQFF. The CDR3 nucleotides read TGTGCCAGCAGTTCCGGGACTAGCGGGACTCTGGAGCAGTTCTTC.

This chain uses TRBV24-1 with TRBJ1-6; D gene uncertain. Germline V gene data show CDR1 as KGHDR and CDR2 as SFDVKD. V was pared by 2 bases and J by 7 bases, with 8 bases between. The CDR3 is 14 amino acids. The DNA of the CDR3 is TGTGCCACCAGTGATTGGGGAGAAAATTCACCCCTCCACTTT. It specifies CATSDWGENSPLHF.